This T cell receptor (beta chain) derives from a study of blood T cell repertoires in COVID-19. Study-level information: Collection of acute and convalescent COVID-19 samples took place in the United States, Italy and Spain. Nucleic acid was either cDNA or gDNA, and it came from T cells, B-cell-depleted T cells, or PBMCs.

The repertoire was sequenced with immunoSEQ multiplex PCR; TCRdb's copy has only in-frame clones and lacks some. The table includes 300,000 to 400,000 clones, roughly 89% detected once. Material: peripheral blood. The receptor comes from a woman younger than 35 who had recovered from COVID-19.

The CDR3 nucleotides are TGTGCCAGCAGCGGACAAAGGACAGGAAATTCACCCCTCCACTTT. Translation gives CASSGQRTGNSPLHF. The chain recombines TRBV7-9 with TRBJ1-6, with 7 bases matching TRBD1. The J segment lost 7 bases and the V segment lost 5 bases, leaving 8 bases of the junction unmatched. In germline, CDR1 is SEHNR, CDR2 FQNEAQ (reference sequence). The length of the CDR3 is 15 residues.